A selection of T cell receptor beta chains follows, all from one sample in a study of shared clonotypes between healthy human individuals. Some clones are missing from TCRdb's copy, which holds only in-frame ones; the method was immunoSEQ multiplex PCR. The sample records roughly 1.4 million clones, approximately 98.5% being singletons. What was sequenced was naive CD4+ T cells sorted from blood. These receptors came from a young man in good health. CDR3s include the opening cysteine and the closing phenylalanine or tryptophan. A D gene is named only where the DNA matches it firmly. Clone size is not always given. Where it is, it says once, few, many or a class for expanded clones.

clone_size d_call cdr3_length j_call v_call cdr3_nt cdr3_aa
NA TRBD2 16 TRBJ2-2 TRBV4-2 TGTGCCAGCAGCCTCTCTAGCGGGGTGAACACCGGGGAGCTGTTTTTT CASSLSSGVNTGELFF
NA NA 16 TRBJ2-1 TRBV7-9 TGTGCCAGCAGCTTAGGACAGAACCTCGTGGGCGATGAGCAGTTCTTC CASSLGQNLVGDEQFF
NA TRBD2 15 TRBJ2-1 TRBV18 TGTGCCAGCCTCTATAGCGGGAGCTCCTACAATGAGCAGTTCTTC CASLYSGSSYNEQFF
NA TRBD1 15 TRBJ2-3 TRBV6-5 TGTGCCAGCAGACGTACAGGGGGCGACACAGATACGCAGTATTTT CASRRTGGDTDTQYF
NA NA 14 TRBJ2-4 TRBV28 TGTGCCAGCAGGGTAGGCCAGTTGGGAAACATTCAGTACTTC CASRVGQLGNIQYF
NA TRBD2 16 TRBJ2-3 TRBV5-5 TGTGCCAGCAGCCCGGCTAGCGGCCCCTCACGAGATACGCAGTATTTT CASSPASGPSRDTQYF
NA NA 15 TRBJ2-1 TRBV30 TGTGCCTGGAGGCGGGAGAATCTCTTGGACAGGGAGCAGTTCTTC CAWRRENLLDREQFF
NA NA 12 TRBJ2-5 TRBV5-1 TGCGCCAGCAGCCTATCCTGGGAGACCCAGTACTTC CASSLSWETQYF
once NA 13 TRBJ2-2 TRBV28 TGTGACCCGTCGGGGGCGAGCACCGGGGAGCTGTTTTTT CDPSGASTGELFF
once NA 15 TRBJ2-2 TRBV27 TGTGCCAGCAGCGGCCCCCGAGTCAACACCGGGGAGCTGTTTTTT CASSGPRVNTGELFF
NA NA 12 TRBJ2-4 TRBV25-1 TGTGCCAGTTGCGGGCACAAAAACATTCAGTACTTC CASCGHKNIQYF
NA NA 16 TRBJ2-1 TRBV7-9 TGTGCCAGCAGCCCCCGAAGGACAGCCCTGTACAATGAGCAGTTCTTC CASSPRRTALYNEQFF
NA NA 16 TRBJ1-3 TRBV6-5 TGTGCCAGCAGTTTCCTCCTAGGGGGTTCTGGAAACACCATATATTTT CASSFLLGGSGNTIYF
NA TRBD1 18 TRBJ2-3 TRBV25-1 TGTGCCAGCAGTGAACCCCCTCACGGGACAGGGGCCACAGATACGCAGTATTTT CASSEPPHGTGATDTQYF
NA NA 15 TRBJ2-2 TRBV2 TGTGCCAGCACAGGACAGGGAGGGAGCACCGGGGAGCTGTTTTTT CASTGQGGSTGELFF
NA TRBD2 18 TRBJ2-3 TRBV9 TGTGCCAGCAGCGTACTCGGGATAGCGGGAGGGCCCACAGATACGCAGTATTTT CASSVLGIAGGPTDTQYF
NA TRBD2 16 TRBJ2-1 TRBV5-6 TGTGCCAGCAGCATGATCACTAGCGGTACCTACAATGAGCAGTTCTTC CASSMITSGTYNEQFF
NA TRBD2 13 TRBJ2-1 TRBV2 TGTGCCAGCAGTGCAGGGACTAGCGGGCGGCAGTTCTTC CASSAGTSGRQFF
NA NA 16 TRBJ2-7 TRBV2 TGTGCCAGCAGTGAAGAATCGTACACGATCTCCTACGAGCAGTACTTC CASSEESYTISYEQYF
once NA 16 TRBJ2-3 TRBV11-2 TGTGCCAGCAGCCGACGAGGGACCTTACGCACAGATACGCAGTATTTT CASSRRGTLRTDTQYF
once NA 11 TRBJ2-7 TRBV20-1 TGCAGTGCTTACAGAGGTAACGAGCAGTACTTC CSAYRGNEQYF
NA NA 14 TRBJ2-7 TRBV6-1 TGTGCCAGCAGTGCTATGGGGGGTAACTACGAGCAGTACTTC CASSAMGGNYEQYF
once NA 19 TRBJ2-2 TRBV11-2 TGTGCCAGCAGCTTAAGGTTTGGCAGACAAAACCAAAACACCGGGGAGCTGTTTTTT CASSLRFGRQNQNTGELFF
NA NA 14 TRBJ1-4 TRBV5-1 TGCGCCAGCAGCTCCAGGTTTAATAATGAAAAACTGTTTTTT CASSSRFNNEKLFF
NA TRBD2 17 TRBJ2-7 TRBV9 TGTGCCAGCAGCCCTGGACAGGGACTAGCGGGATACTACGAGCAGTACTTC CASSPGQGLAGYYEQYF
NA NA 14 TRBJ2-7 TRBV7-2 TGTGCCAGCAGCTTAGTTTCTAGGGAGTACGAGCAGTACTTC CASSLVSREYEQYF
NA NA 13 TRBJ1-5 TRBV29-1 TGCAGCGTTGAAGTTGGTCTTAGGGGGCCCCAGCATTTT CSVEVGLRGPQHF
NA TRBD1 14 TRBJ2-1 TRBV6-1 TGTGCCGGCTCGGGACAGGGCCCGACTAGTGGGCTGTTCTTC CAGSGQGPTSGLFF
NA NA 12 TRBJ2-5 TRBV7-6 TGTGCCAGCAGCTTTGGTGTGGAGACCCAGTACTTC CASSFGVETQYF
NA NA 12 TRBJ1-2 TRBV6-6 TGTGCCAGCAGTTCAGGGAGTACGGGCTACACCTTC CASSSGSTGYTF
NA NA 13 TRBJ2-2 TRBV19 TGTGCCAGTAGTCTCTACGGCACCGGGGAGCTGTTTTTT CASSLYGTGELFF
NA NA 14 TRBJ2-3 TRBV25-1 TGTGCCAGCAGTGGACCTTACGGCGCAGATACGCAGTATTTT CASSGPYGADTQYF
once NA 13 TRBJ2-3 TRBV6-5 TGTGCCAGCAGTCGGGGGTCGACAGATACGCAGTATTTT CASSRGSTDTQYF
NA TRBD2 16 TRBJ2-7 TRBV27 TGTGCCAGCAGTCCGATACTAGCGGGAGGGGCCTACGAGCAGTACTTC CASSPILAGGAYEQYF
once NA 12 TRBJ2-1 TRBV28 TGTGCCAGCAGTTTGACAGGCTATGAGCAGTTCTTC CASSLTGYEQFF